The 7 T cell receptor beta chains reported below all come from one sample, sequenced in a study of blood T cell repertoires in COVID-19. The table came from immunoSEQ multiplex PCR; TCRdb's copy has only in-frame clones and leaves some out. The repertoire holds 330,000 or so clones, with roughly 87% as singletons. Sequencing was carried out using peripheral blood. The receptor source for this set is a man under 40 with COVID-19, enrolled during active disease.

The chain recombines TRBV29-1 with TRBJ1-1, with TRBD1 identical over 7 bases. The CDR3 is 16 residues long. The V gene's germline CDR1 is SQVTM and CDR2 ANQGSEA. J was trimmed by 1 base and V by 0 bases; bases with no gene match: 8. The CDR3 nucleotides are TGCAGCGTTGAAGACCTCCCCCGGACAGGGAACACTGAAGCTTTCTTT. The encoded protein is CSVEDLPRTGNTEAFF.

J is TRBJ1-6 and V is TRBV7-2, with D possibly TRBD1 on 6 matching bases. The CDR3 extends over 16 amino acids. V gave up 2 bases and J gave up 4 bases, with 12 bases separating them. Germline V gene sequence: CDR1 SGHTA, CDR2 FQGNSA. In nucleotides, the CDR3 is TGTGCCAGCAGCTTAAACAGGGTTGGTTATAATTCACCCCTCCACTTT. Translated, it gives CASSLNRVGYNSPLHF.

The sample holds a few counts of this clone. The chain links TRBV4-3 to TRBJ1-5; 9 nucleotides align to TRBD1. The CDR3 is made up of 16 amino acids. V was pared by 0 bases and J by 9 bases, with 9 bases of the junction left unmatched. The germline CDR1 and CDR2 sequences are LGHNA and YSLEER. CDR3 nucleotide sequence: TGCGCCAGCAGCCAAGAATACGGGACAGGGACCGTGCCCCAGCATTTT. It specifies CASSQEYGTGTVPQHF.

The gene calls are TRBV11-2 and TRBJ1-4; 7 bases align to TRBD1. The germline CDR1 and CDR2 sequences are SGHAT and FQNNGV. CDR3 length equals 15 residues. The J segment lost 3 bases and the V segment lost 6 bases, leaving 7 bases of the junction unmatched. Here the CDR3 DNA reads TGTGCCAGCAGGGGTACAGGGGTGCCTAATGAAAAACTGTTTTTT. Its protein product is CASRGTGVPNEKLFF.

This clone occurred once. The chain is built from TRBV19 and TRBJ1-2, with 7 positions matching TRBD1. CDR3 size: 15 residues. Germline values: CDR1 LNHDA, CDR2 SQIVND (reference sequence). The junction had 8 bases not matched to a gene; V was cut back by 3 bases and J by 4 bases. The DNA for the CDR3 is TGTGCCAGTAGTATTTCCCCGGGACAGACCTATGGCTACACCTTC. The encoded protein is CASSISPGQTYGYTF. Using reference TRBV19 and TRBJ1-2 for the parts outside the CDR3, the full variable domain is DGGITQSPKYLFRKEGQNVTLSCEQNLNHDAMYWYRQDPGQGLRLIYYSQIVNDFQKGDIAEGYSVSREKKESFPLTVTSAQKNPTAFYLCASSISPGQTYGYTFGSGTRLTVV.

The chain employs TRBV11-2 and TRBJ2-7; a weak D match, TRBD1 (7 bases). Germline values: CDR1 SGHAT, CDR2 FQNNGV. Trimming removed 5 bases from V and 3 bases from J, with 29 bases in between. CDR3 length: 19 residues. The CDR3 loop reads CASSAQQHRGGGAFYEQYF. The CDR3 DNA is TGTGCCAGCAGCGCTCAGCAACACAGGGGCGGAGGGGCCTTCTACGAGCAGTACTTC.

The CDR3 loop is CASSSSSRGGNTGELFF. CDR3 in DNA: TGTGCCAGCAGCTCCTCATCTCGCGGGGGGAACACCGGGGAGCTGTTTTTT. The chain links TRBV11-3 to TRBJ2-2; 7 bases fit TRBD2. Trimming at V came to 4 bases and at J to 1 base, leaving 9 bases not matched to a gene. The CDR3 consists of 17 residues. CDR1 is SGHNT and CDR2 is YENEEA in the germline V gene.